This TCR beta chain was profiled in a study of T cell responses to AZD1222 COVID-19 vaccine. Points from the study as a whole: Possibly, clonal diversity was underestimated; donors were largely white British and included more females.

The data were produced by immunoSEQ multiplex PCR, yet TCRdb's version contains in-frame clones alone and is incomplete. The sample lists about 120,000 clones, about 90% occurring once. There are 15 residues in the CDR3. With regard to this clone: Its antigen remains unknown.

The clonotype originates from an adult in good health. This specimen consisted of peripheral blood, obtained on day 0 of AZD1222 vaccination. The gene calls are TRBV21-1 and TRBJ1-5. TRBV21-1 is shown as a pseudogene. The CDR3 protein is CASSGGGQSNQPQHF. Written as DNA, the CDR3 is TGTGCCAGCAGCGGCGGGGGACAGTCCAATCAGCCCCAGCATTTT.